This TCR beta chain was obtained from a study of blood T cell repertoires in COVID-19. Study overall: Material from acute and convalescent COVID-19 was sourced from the United States, Italy and Spain. PBMCs, B-cell-depleted T cells, or T cells provided the cDNA or gDNA that made up the material.

The CDR3 sequence is 15 residues long. Germline V gene lookup returns CDR1 LNHDA and CDR2 SQIVND (reference sequence). Trimming removed 9 bases at V and 0 bases at J, with 15 bases between. As handled by the study authors: Reference gene primer amplification gave nucleated cell count estimates. The repertoire was sequenced with immunoSEQ multiplex PCR; TCRdb's copy has only in-frame clones and lacks some. The V and J calls and clone size were taken over from that table, and D and trimming were inferred from the DNA. Among 50,000 to 75,000 clones listed, about nine tenths were seen once. The rearrangement joins TRBV19 to TRBJ1-5, with D possibly TRBD1 on 6 matching bases. This TCR was sampled from a man in his 60s with acute or convalescent COVID-19. The material sequenced was peripheral blood. CDR3 coding DNA: TGTGCCAGCGGAAGGGGGATAGGTAGCAATCAGCCCCAGCATTTT. Its protein is CASGRGIGSNQPQHF.